This TCR beta chain derives from a study of blood T cell repertoires in COVID-19. Study at large: The analysed material was cDNA or gDNA that came from T cells, B-cell-depleted T cells, or PBMCs.

Germline-derived CDR1 and CDR2 are SGHVS and FNYEAQ. CDR3 length equals 17 residues. J lost 2 bases, V lost 5 bases, and 12 bases had no gene match. Patients in Seattle were enrolled during active infection, then followed longitudinally. As originally analysed: Nucleated cell number was recorded as an estimate derived from reference gene primer amplification. Using immunoSEQ multiplex PCR, the repertoire was profiled, and TCRdb retains in-frame clones only, with some absent. From that table come the V and J calls and clone size; the DNA was used to work out D and trimming. Found here are roughly 200,000 clones, 80% to 90% of them singletons; the top ten hold approximately 10%.

This chain joins TRBV7-6 and TRBJ2-5, with 9 bases matching TRBD2. What was sequenced was peripheral blood. The sequence came from a woman between 35 and 50 years old with COVID-19, enrolled during active disease. The CDR3 bases are TGTGCCAGCAGCAAACATGGTACTAGCGGGCGACAAGAGACCCAGTACTTC. Translated, it gives CASSKHGTSGRQETQYF.